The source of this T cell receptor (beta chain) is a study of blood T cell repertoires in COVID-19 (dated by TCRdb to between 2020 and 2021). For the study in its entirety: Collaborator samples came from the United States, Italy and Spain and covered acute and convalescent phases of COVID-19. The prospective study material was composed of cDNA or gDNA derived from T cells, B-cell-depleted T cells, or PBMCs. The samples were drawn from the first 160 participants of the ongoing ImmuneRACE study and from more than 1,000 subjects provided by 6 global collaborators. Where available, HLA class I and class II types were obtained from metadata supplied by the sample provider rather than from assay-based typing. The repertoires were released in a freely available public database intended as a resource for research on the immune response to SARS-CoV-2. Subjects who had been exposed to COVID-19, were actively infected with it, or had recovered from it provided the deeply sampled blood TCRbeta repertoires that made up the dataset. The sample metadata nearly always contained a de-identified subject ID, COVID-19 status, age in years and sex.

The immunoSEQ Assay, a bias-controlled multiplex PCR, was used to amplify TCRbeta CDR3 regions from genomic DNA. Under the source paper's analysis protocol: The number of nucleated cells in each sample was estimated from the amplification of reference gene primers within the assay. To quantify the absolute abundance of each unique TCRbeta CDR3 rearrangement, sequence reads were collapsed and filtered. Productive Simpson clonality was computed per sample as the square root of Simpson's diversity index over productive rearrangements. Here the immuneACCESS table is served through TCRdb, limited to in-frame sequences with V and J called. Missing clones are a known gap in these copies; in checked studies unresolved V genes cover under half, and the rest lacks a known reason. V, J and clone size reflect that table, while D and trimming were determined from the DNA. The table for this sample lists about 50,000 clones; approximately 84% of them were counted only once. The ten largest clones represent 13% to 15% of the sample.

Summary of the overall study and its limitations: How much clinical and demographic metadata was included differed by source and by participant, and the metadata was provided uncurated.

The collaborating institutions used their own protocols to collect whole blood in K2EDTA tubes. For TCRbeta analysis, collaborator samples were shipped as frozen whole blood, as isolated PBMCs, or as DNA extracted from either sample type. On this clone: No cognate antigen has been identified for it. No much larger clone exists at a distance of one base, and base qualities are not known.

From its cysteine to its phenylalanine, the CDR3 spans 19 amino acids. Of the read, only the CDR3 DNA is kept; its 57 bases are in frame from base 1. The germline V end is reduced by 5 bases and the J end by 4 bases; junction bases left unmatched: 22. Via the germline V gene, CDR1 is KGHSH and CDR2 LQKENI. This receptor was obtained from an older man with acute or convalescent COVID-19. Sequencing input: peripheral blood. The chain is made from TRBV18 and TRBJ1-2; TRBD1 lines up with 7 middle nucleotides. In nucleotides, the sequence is TGTGCCAGCTCAAGTGCCCTCGGCGGGACAGCCGACCTAGGCTATGGCTACACCTTC. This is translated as CASSSALGGTADLGYGYTF.